These 30 T cell receptor beta chains originate from one sample sequenced in a study of blood T cell repertoires in COVID-19. Assay used: immunoSEQ multiplex PCR; TCRdb lists only in-frame clones, some missing. The sample shows about 92,000 clones, approximately 86% of them seen only once. What was sequenced was peripheral blood. These receptors originate from a human donor in a cohort sampled during active COVID-19.

The chain uses TRBV6-6 and TRBJ1-2; D is undetermined. The CDR3 is 12 amino acids. CDR1 and CDR2 (germline): MNHNY, SVGAGI (reference sequence). The V end lost 6 bases, the J end lost 0 bases, and 5 bases lay between the germline ends. The chain's CDR3 is CASRGTNYGYTF. Written as DNA, the CDR3 is TGTGCCAGCAGGGGCACTAACTATGGCTACACCTTC.

V usage is TRBV19 and J usage is TRBJ1-2, with 10 bases lining up with TRBD1. After removal of 4 bases from V and 5 bases from J, the junction contained 7 bases not matched to a gene. Per germline, CDR1 LNHDA and CDR2 SQIVND (reference sequence). The CDR3 contains 15 residues. For the CDR3, the DNA is TGTGCCAGTAGTACCCGGACAGGGGGAATATATGGCTACACCTTC. It translates to CASSTRTGGIYGYTF.

The chain combines TRBV7-3 with TRBJ1-2; TRBD1 might be the D (5 bases). CDR1 SGHTA and CDR2 FQGTGA come from the germline V gene. Trimming removed 5 bases from V and 4 bases from J, with 17 bases in between. The length of the CDR3 is 15 residues. The CDR3 is CASSPNGGGGYGYTF. CDR3 DNA sequence: TGTGCCAGCAGCCCCAACGGCGGGGGGGGCTATGGCTACACCTTC.

The chain carries TRBV5-4 and TRBJ1-1; D not certain. Looked up from germline, CDR1 is SGHNT and CDR2 is YYREEE (reference sequence). The CDR3 extends over 14 amino acids. V shed 4 bases and J shed 6 bases, with 16 bases lying between them. The chain's CDR3 is CASSPARLGPEAFF. Written as DNA, the CDR3 is TGTGCCAGCAGCCCGGCCCGCCTGGGCCCTGAAGCTTTCTTT.

The gene calls are TRBV5-1 and TRBJ1-6; TRBD1 matches at 8 bases. CDR1 is SGHRS and CDR2 is YFSETQ in the germline V gene. The V and J ends lost 0 bases and 6 bases, in that order; junction bases with no gene match: 2. This CDR3 has 15 residues. DNA of the CDR3: TGCGCCAGCAGCTTGGGACAGGGGAGTAATTCACCCCTCCACTTT. This encodes CASSLGQGSNSPLHF.

The chain joins TRBV2 to TRBJ2-1; a weak D match, TRBD2 (6 bases). Trimming stripped 4 bases from V and 0 bases from J, with 16 bases between. The CDR3 length is 17 residues. Germline V gives CDR1 SNHLY, CDR2 FYNNEI. CDR3 residues: CASSVPMDGSSYNEQFF. CDR3 in DNA: TGTGCCAGCAGTGTTCCGATGGACGGGAGCTCCTACAATGAGCAGTTCTTC. The whole variable domain, remainder taken from reference TRBV2 and TRBJ2-1, is EPEVTQTPSHQVTQMGQEVILRCVPISNHLYFYWYRQILGQKVEFLVSFYNNEISEKSEIFDDQFSVERPDGSNFTLKIRSTKLEDSAMYFCASSVPMDGSSYNEQFFGPGTRLTVL.

The rearrangement uses TRBV27 and TRBJ1-2; 7 bases align to TRBD1. The CDR3 loop spans 15 amino acids. V shed 3 bases, J shed 4 bases, and the junction held 8 bases outside the gene matches. CDR1 MNHEY and CDR2 SMNVEV come from the germline V gene (reference sequence). The DNA for the CDR3 is TGTGCCAGCAGTTTTACAGGGGTGGGTAGCTATGGCTACACCTTC. Residues: CASSFTGVGSYGYTF.

The genes are TRBV3-1 (or the pseudogene TRBV3-2) and TRBJ1-2; 7 nucleotides align to TRBD1. CDR3 length equals 15 residues. The germline gives CDR1 LGHDT, CDR2 YNNKEL (reference sequence). V shed 1 base and J 2 bases; nucleotides not matched to a gene: 4. This chain's CDR3 is CASSQVWGQNYGYTF. CDR3 nucleotide sequence: TGTGCCAGCAGCCAAGTTTGGGGACAGAACTATGGCTACACCTTC.

This sequence joins TRBV4-3 and TRBJ2-3; TRBD1 might be the D (6 bases). The V gene's germline CDR1 is LGHNA and CDR2 YSLEER. Trimming pared 1 base from V and 1 base from J, leaving 6 bases between. The CDR3 is made up of 14 amino acids. This chain's CDR3 is CASSQGTGTDTQYF. The DNA for the CDR3 is TGCGCCAGCAGCCAAGGGACAGGCACAGATACGCAGTATTTT.

The chain couples TRBV6-2 or TRBV6-3 to TRBJ1-2, with 8 bases lining up with TRBD1. With V trimmed by 6 bases and J by 4 bases, 10 bases remained unmatched. The CDR3 length is 15 residues. Germline values: CDR1 MNHEY, CDR2 SVGEGT. The CDR3 nucleotides read TGTGCCAGCAGCCCTTCGGACAGGGCAGGCTATGGCTACACCTTC. Protein sequence: CASSPSDRAGYGYTF.

The chain carries TRBV5-1 and TRBJ1-6; tentative D call: TRBD1 (6 bases). The CDR3 spans 15 residues. Germline lookup yields CDR1 SGHRS and CDR2 YFSETQ. V lost 0 bases and J 2 bases, leaving 6 bases between the germline ends. The CDR3 DNA follows: TGCGCCAGCAGCTTGGACAGGGCCTATAATTCACCCCTCCACTTT. Its translation: CASSLDRAYNSPLHF.

This chain uses TRBV7-2 with TRBJ2-7, with D possibly being TRBD2 (6 bases). The CDR3 loop spans 15 amino acids. The germline V and J ends were trimmed by 0 bases and 4 bases, with 13 bases remaining between them. Germline V gene data show CDR1 as SGHTA and CDR2 as FQGNSA. The chain's CDR3 is CASSLAGAGNYEQYF. The CDR3 bases are TGTGCCAGCAGCTTAGCCGGGGCGGGAAATTACGAGCAGTACTTC.

This clone appeared a single time. This sequence joins TRBV6-6 and TRBJ2-2; D is uncertain. CDR3 length: 14 residues. Germline V CDR1 and CDR2: MNHNY, SVGAGI (reference sequence). The V gene lost 0 bases and the J gene lost 6 bases, with 8 bases spanning the gap. The CDR3 DNA is TGTGCCAGCAGTTACTCGATACCAGCCGGGGAGCTGTTTTTT. Translating gives CASSYSIPAGELFF.

This chain uses TRBV4-3 with TRBJ2-1; 8 bases map to TRBD2. The V gene end was trimmed by 1 base and the J gene end by 0 bases; junction bases not matched to a gene: 2. The CDR3 is made up of 16 amino acids. CDR1 and CDR2 from the germline V gene are LGHNA and YSLEER. CDR3 in DNA: TGCGCCAGCAGCCAAGTAGCGGGGAGCTCCTACAATGAGCAGTTCTTC. Translating gives CASSQVAGSSYNEQFF.

The V call is TRBV10-3, the J call TRBJ2-3; D is perhaps TRBD2 (5 bases). V was trimmed by 11 bases and J by 3 bases, leaving 18 bases between them. CDR1 is ENHRY and CDR2 is SYGVKD in the germline V gene. The CDR3 is 14 residues long. The CDR3 bases are TGTGCCTCAGCCAGGACTCTCGGAACAGATACGCAGTATTTT. Amino acid sequence: CASARTLGTDTQYF.

The rearrangement joins TRBV5-6 to TRBJ1-4; 10 nucleotides agree with TRBD1. The CDR3 totals 16 residues. Germline loops: CDR1 SGHDT, CDR2 YYEEEE. V lost 4 bases, J lost 3 bases, and 6 bases stayed unmatched. CDR3 loop: CASSRDRGEPNEKLFF. DNA for the CDR3: TGTGCCAGCAGCCGGGACAGGGGTGAGCCTAATGAAAAACTGTTTTTT. The full variable domain, its missing parts supplied by reference TRBV5-6 and TRBJ1-4, is DAGVTQSPTHLIKTRGQQVTLRCSPKSGHDTVSWYQQALGQGPQFIFQYYEEEERQRGNFPDRFSGHQFPNYSSELNVNALLLGDSALYLCASSRDRGEPNEKLFFGSGTQLSVL.

The chain combines TRBV7-7 with TRBJ2-5; D might be TRBD1 (5 bases). This CDR3 spans 14 amino acids. Germline loops: CDR1 SSHAT, CDR2 FNYEAQ (reference sequence). Trimming cost V 6 bases and J 3 bases, with 14 bases left between them. CDR3 sequence reads: CASSLGQTKETQYF. For the CDR3, the DNA is TGTGCCAGCAGTCTCGGACAAACGAAAGAGACCCAGTACTTC.

J is TRBJ1-2 and V is TRBV7-9, with unresolved D. Between the trimmed V and J ends, which lost 0 bases and 4 bases, there was a span of 12 bases. This CDR3 has 15 amino acids. The V gene's germline CDR1 is SEHNR and CDR2 FQNEAQ (reference sequence). The CDR3 DNA sequence: TGTGCCAGCAGCTTAGCCCGGACGGACTTCTATGGCTACACCTTC. Protein: CASSLARTDFYGYTF. The variable domain in full, completed from reference TRBV7-9 and TRBJ1-2, reads DTGVSQNPRHKITKRGQNVTFRCDPISEHNRLYWYRQTLGQGPEFLTYFQNEAQLEKSRLLSDRFSAERPKGSFSTLEIQRTEQGDSAMYLCASSLARTDFYGYTFGSGTRLTVV.

The V gene is TRBV30, the J gene TRBJ1-6; 11 bases are shared with TRBD1. Germline V CDR1 and CDR2: GTSNPN, SVGIG (reference sequence). The CDR3 spans 15 residues. With 2 bases clipped from V and 5 bases from J, the junction kept 2 bases outside the gene matches. CDR3 sequence: CAWSRDRGNNSPLHF. CDR3 sequence (DNA): TGTGCCTGGAGTCGGGACAGGGGGAATAATTCACCCCTCCACTTT.

The chain uses TRBV30 and TRBJ1-6; D perhaps matches TRBD1 (5 bases). Looked up from germline, CDR1 is GTSNPN and CDR2 is SVGIG (reference sequence). Trimming took 2 bases from V and 8 from J, leaving 13 bases between them. The CDR3 extends over 14 amino acids. CDR3 in DNA: TGTGCCTGGAGTAGAGGACAAGACCATTCACCCCTCCACTTT. As protein: CAWSRGQDHSPLHF.

In its sample, this clone was seen once. This chain links TRBV9 with TRBJ1-1; 8 positions match TRBD1. CDR3 length equals 13 residues. V trimming: 7 bases; J trimming: 4 bases; junction bases outside the gene matches: 6. Germline loops: CDR1 SGDLS, CDR2 YYNGEE. CDR3 loop: CASQDRGSTEAFF. DNA of the CDR3: TGTGCCAGCCAAGACAGGGGAAGCACTGAAGCTTTCTTT.

The rearrangement joins TRBV7-9 to TRBJ2-1; maybe TRBD1 (5 bases). Per the germline V gene, CDR1 is SEHNR and CDR2 is FQNEAQ (reference sequence). V was trimmed by 1 base and J by 0 bases, leaving 13 bases between them. The CDR3 is made up of 17 amino acids. The CDR3 loop reads CASSLVDRLSSYNEQFF. The CDR3 region has the DNA TGTGCCAGCAGCTTAGTAGACAGATTGAGCTCCTACAATGAGCAGTTCTTC.

The rearrangement joins TRBV9 to TRBJ1-2; a possible D gene is TRBD1 (6 bases). The length of the CDR3 is 17 residues. Trimming took off 3 bases at V and 6 bases at J, with 24 bases between the two ends. Germline V lookup: CDR1 SGDLS, CDR2 YYNGEE. In DNA form, the CDR3 reads TGTGCCAGCAGCGCGAACAGGGCCCGACTCTCCCTTGATGGCTACACCTTC. Protein product: CASSANRARLSLDGYTF.

The V gene is TRBV6-5, the J gene TRBJ1-5; tentatively, D is TRBD1 (6 bases). The V end lost 7 bases, the J end lost 5 bases, and 12 bases lay between the germline ends. CDR1 MNHEY and CDR2 SVGAGI come from the germline V gene. The CDR3 consists of 13 residues. CDR3 sequence: CASTDRLDQPQHF. The CDR3 bases are TGTGCCAGCACGGACAGACTGGATCAGCCCCAGCATTTT.

The chain combines TRBV12-3 or TRBV12-4 with TRBJ1-1, with D unclear. Trimming left V 3 bases short and J 2 bases short, with 7 bases between. There are 13 residues in the CDR3. The CDR3 region has the DNA TGTGCCAGCAGTTTTAGCGTAAACACTGAAGCTTTCTTT. Protein product: CASSFSVNTEAFF.

This clone was seen more than once but under ten times. V and J are TRBV6-2 or TRBV6-3 and TRBJ1-5, with 7 bases identical to TRBD1. V lost 6 bases to trimming and J lost 3 bases; unmatched junction nucleotides: 5. This CDR3 is built from 14 residues. CDR1 and CDR2 from the germline V gene are MNHEY and SVGEGT. The DNA for the CDR3 is TGTGCCAGCAGCTCGGACAGGTTCAATCAGCCCCAGCATTTT. As protein: CASSSDRFNQPQHF.

This chain joins TRBV5-6 and TRBJ1-2, with TRBD1 as a possible D gene (5 bases). The CDR3 is 14 amino acids. The germline V gene has CDR1 SGHDT and CDR2 YYEEEE. V was cut by 4 bases and J by 6 bases, with 16 bases left in between. The CDR3 region is CASSVGLSADGYTF. CDR3 nucleotide sequence: TGTGCCAGCAGCGTGGGACTCTCGGCTGATGGCTACACCTTC.

This chain connects TRBV7-6 to TRBJ1-2; 7 bases agree with TRBD1. V lost 2 bases and J lost 6; bases outside the gene matches: 9. The CDR3 covers 15 residues. Germline CDR1 is SGHVS and CDR2 is FNYEAQ. The CDR3 nucleotides are TGTGCCAGCAGCTTAAGTTTAAGGGGGCGCGATGGCTACACCTTC. This gives the protein CASSLSLRGRDGYTF.

This clone was found a few times. The rearrangement joins TRBV2 to TRBJ1-3, with no clear D. CDR3 length: 14 residues. Trimming left V 5 bases short and J 6 bases short, with 14 bases between. Germline CDR1 and CDR2: SNHLY and FYNNEI. CDR3 sequence: CASSRGREANTIYF. The DNA for the CDR3 is TGTGCCAGCAGTAGAGGGCGGGAGGCAAACACCATATATTTT.

The V and J genes are TRBV5-1 and TRBJ2-2, with TRBD1 matching over 7 bases. This CDR3 contains 15 residues. The germline gives CDR1 SGHRS, CDR2 YFSETQ. V lost 6 bases and J lost 0; bases outside the gene matches: 5. The CDR3 spells CASTPGTANTGELFF. CDR3 in DNA: TGCGCCAGCACTCCCGGGACAGCGAACACCGGGGAGCTGTTTTTT.